This T cell receptor (beta chain) derives from a study of shared clonotypes between healthy human individuals. Several immunoSEQ 96-well plates shared each subset's DNA, each plate a replicate. TCRdb keeps only in-frame clones here, not all; method: immunoSEQ multiplex PCR. The sample has some 630,000 clones; approximately 75% are singletons. V was pared by 4 bases and J by 7 bases, with 9 bases of the junction left unmatched. The CDR3 extends over 15 amino acids. The germline gives CDR1 SGHRS, CDR2 YFSETQ. All the donors were Caucasian adults who lived in Nashville, Tennessee. The material sequenced was memory CD4+ T cells sorted from blood. As for subset: CD45RA-negative fraction. The rearrangement uses TRBV5-1 and TRBJ2-1; 9 bases align to TRBD1. The clonotype comes from a woman in her thirties in good health. The CDR3 DNA reads TGCGCCAGCAGCCCGGGGGACAGGGATCGGAATGAGCAGTTCTTC. It specifies CASSPGDRDRNEQFF.